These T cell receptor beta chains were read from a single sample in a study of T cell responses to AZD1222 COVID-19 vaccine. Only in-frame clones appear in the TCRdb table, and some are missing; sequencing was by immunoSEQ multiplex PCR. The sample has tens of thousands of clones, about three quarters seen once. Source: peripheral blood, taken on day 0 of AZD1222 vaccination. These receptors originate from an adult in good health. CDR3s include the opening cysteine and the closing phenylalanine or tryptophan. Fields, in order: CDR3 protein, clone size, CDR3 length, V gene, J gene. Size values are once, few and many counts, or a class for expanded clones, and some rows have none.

CDR3: CASSAGQGSGETQYF; size: .; length: 15; V: TRBV5-5; J: TRBJ2-5
CDR3: CASSLQGNTEAFF; size: .; length: 13; V: TRBV14; J: TRBJ1-1
CDR3: CANFLKGNTEAFF; size: .; length: 13; V: TRBV2; J: TRBJ1-1
CDR3: CAWSVMSANYGYTF; size: .; length: 14; V: TRBV30; J: TRBJ1-2
CDR3: CASSLGQYNEQFF; size: once; length: 13; V: TRBV7-9; J: TRBJ2-1
CDR3: CASSSPDSKWTWGYSPLHF; size: .; length: 19; V: TRBV7-8; J: TRBJ1-6
CDR3: CASTQGAGGLRGYTF; size: .; length: 15; V: TRBV7-2; J: TRBJ1-2
CDR3: CASGSGVPNTEAFF; size: few; length: 14; V: TRBV12-5; J: TRBJ1-1
CDR3: CASSPRTSGGPSSYNEQFF; size: .; length: 19; V: TRBV7-8; J: TRBJ2-1
CDR3: CASSFGQMNTEAFF; size: .; length: 14; V: TRBV7-9; J: TRBJ1-1
CDR3: CASSHPQGVSSTDTQYF; size: .; length: 17; V: TRBV4-1; J: TRBJ2-3
CDR3: CAISGGQGLYGYTF; size: few; length: 14; V: TRBV10-3; J: TRBJ1-2